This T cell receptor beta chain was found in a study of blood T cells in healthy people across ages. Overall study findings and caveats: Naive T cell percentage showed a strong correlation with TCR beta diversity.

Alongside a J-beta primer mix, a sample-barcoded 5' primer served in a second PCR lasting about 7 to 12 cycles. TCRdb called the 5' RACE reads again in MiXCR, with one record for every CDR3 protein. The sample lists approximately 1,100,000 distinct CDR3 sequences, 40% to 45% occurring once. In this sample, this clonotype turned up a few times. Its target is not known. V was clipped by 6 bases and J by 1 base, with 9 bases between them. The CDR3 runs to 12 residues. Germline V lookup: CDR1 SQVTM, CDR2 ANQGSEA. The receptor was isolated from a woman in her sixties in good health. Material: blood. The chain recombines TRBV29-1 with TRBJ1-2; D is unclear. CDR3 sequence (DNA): TGCAGCGTGATAGACGGTAACTATGGCTACACCTTC. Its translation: CSVIDGNYGYTF.